A single sample gave rise to the 6 T cell receptor beta chains below, sequenced in a study of cytomegalovirus exposure and HLA in healthy donors. In the PCR, 60 Vbeta and 13 Jbeta primers were used. TCRdb's copy holds only in-frame clones and misses some; the assay was immunoSEQ multiplex PCR. The sample has 130,000 or so clones; around 80% are singletons. Sequenced input: PBMCs. These receptor sequences come from a man aged 35 to 55 in good health and CMV-seronegative.

The V call is TRBV21-1, the J call TRBJ2-7; the table assigns TRBD2, which was not confirmed against the DNA. TRBV21-1 is an annotated pseudogene. The CDR3 has 17 amino acids. Here the CDR3 reads CASSKGGASGPLHEQYF. CDR3 bases: TGTGCCAGCAGCAAAGGAGGGGCTAGCGGGCCTCTCCACGAGCAGTACTTC.

The chain uses TRBV6-6 and TRBJ2-7, with TRBD1 identical over 7 bases. The CDR3 sequence is 13 residues long. Germline CDR1 is MNHNY and CDR2 is SVGAGI (reference sequence). After removal of 5 bases from V and 3 bases from J, the junction contained 4 bases not matched to a gene. CDR3 sequence (DNA): TGTGCCAGCAGTCGGGACAGAGACTACGAGCAGTACTTC. This codes for CASSRDRDYEQYF.

The chain joins TRBV6-6 to TRBJ2-7; D is ambiguous. The germline V gene has CDR1 MNHNY and CDR2 SVGAGI (reference sequence). Trimming cost V 5 bases and J 0 bases, with 8 bases left between them. The CDR3 covers 13 residues. CDR3 in DNA: TGTGCCAGCAGTACCTCCTACTCCTACGAGCAGTACTTC. Amino acids: CASSTSYSYEQYF.

The table lists this clone with a count of one. The chain uses TRBV11-3 and TRBJ2-3; D unclear. V was trimmed by 1 base and J by 4 bases, leaving 9 bases between them. This CDR3 has 14 amino acids. Germline V CDR1 and CDR2: SGHNT, YENEEA. The CDR3 is CASSLGSRADTQYF. The CDR3 DNA reads as TGTGCCAGCAGCTTAGGATCTAGAGCAGATACGCAGTATTTT. The whole variable domain, remainder taken from reference TRBV11-3 and TRBJ2-3, is EAGVVQSPRYKIIEKKQPVAFWCNPISGHNTLYWYLQNLGQGPELLIRYENEEAVDDSQLPKDRFSAERLKGVDSTLKIQPAELGDSAVYLCASSLGSRADTQYFGPGTRLTVL.

This rearrangement joins TRBV7-9 to TRBJ1-6; TRBD1 is a possible D gene (5 bases). The germline V and J ends were trimmed by 1 base and 0 bases, with 7 bases remaining between them. This CDR3 is 16 amino acids long. CDR1 SEHNR and CDR2 FQNEAQ come from the germline V gene (reference sequence). CDR3 DNA: TGTGCCAGCAGCTTAGGAACAGGCTCCTATAATTCACCCCTCCACTTT. This translates into CASSLGTGSYNSPLHF.

The V call is TRBV19, the J call TRBJ2-7, with 8 positions matching TRBD1. Germline CDR1 is LNHDA and CDR2 is SQIVND (reference sequence). This CDR3 is 16 amino acids long. V shed 4 bases and J 6 bases; nucleotides not matched to a gene: 14. The DNA of the CDR3 is TGTGCCAGTAGTACCACGACAGGGGTCATTTCTAGCGAGCAGTACTTC. Amino acid sequence: CASSTTTGVISSEQYF.